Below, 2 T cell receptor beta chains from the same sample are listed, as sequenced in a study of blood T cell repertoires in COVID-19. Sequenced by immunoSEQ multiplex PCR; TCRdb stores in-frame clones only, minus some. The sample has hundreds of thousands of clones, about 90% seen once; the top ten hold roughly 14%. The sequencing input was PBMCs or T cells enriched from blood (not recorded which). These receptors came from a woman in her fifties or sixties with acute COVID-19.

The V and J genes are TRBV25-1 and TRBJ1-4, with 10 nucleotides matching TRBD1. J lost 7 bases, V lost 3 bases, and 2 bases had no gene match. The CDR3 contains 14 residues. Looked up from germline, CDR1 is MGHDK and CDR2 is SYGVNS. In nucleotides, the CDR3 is TGTGCCAGCAGTGACCGGGACAGGGGTGAAAAACTGTTTTTT. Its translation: CASSDRDRGEKLFF.

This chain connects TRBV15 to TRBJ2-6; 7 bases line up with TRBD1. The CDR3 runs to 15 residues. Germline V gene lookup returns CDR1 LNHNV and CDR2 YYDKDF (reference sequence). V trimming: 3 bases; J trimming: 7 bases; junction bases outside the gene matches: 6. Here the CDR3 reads CATSRGDRTANVLTF. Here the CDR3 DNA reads TGTGCCACCAGCAGGGGGGACAGAACAGCCAACGTCCTGACTTTC.